This T cell receptor beta chain is from a study of esophageal squamous cell carcinoma tumors (dated by TCRdb to the early 2020s). Context from the whole study: Patients were split into immuno relation high and low groups by principal component analysis with K-means clustering of immunohistochemical T-cell and checkpoint marker values. The approximately 11 cases yielded some 1.5 million total TCRalpha reads and about 1,300,000 total TCRbeta reads, and 31,954 and 34,876 of those reads, respectively, were unique. The goal of the study was to evaluate both the diversity of the TCR repertoire and the shared TCR repertoires of T cells inside the tumor environment of esophageal squamous cell carcinoma. The wider cohort comprised 50 to 60 surgically treated esophageal squamous cell carcinoma patients in Japan, with approximately 21 high and approximately 32 low immuno relation cases. TCR sequencing was performed on roughly ten patients, consisting of five randomly selected high immuno relation cases and five background-matched low immuno relation cases. Here is what the overall study found, with its caveats: Because TCRalphabeta repertoire variation was large, shared V|J recombination candidates may have been selected by chance. Because TCRalpha and TCRbeta chains were sequenced separately, chain pairing and the antigens recognized remained unknown. Of the roughly 10 cases, three showed one dominant TCRalpha VJ recombination along with apparently reduced TCRalpha diversity. No difference in total TCR repertoire counts was observed between groups, whereas significant repertoire counts were found to be higher in the high immuno relation group. Only a few cases were included in the TCR repertoire analysis, and no investigation at the CDR3 clonotype level was carried out. Fewer than 30 TRAV|TRAJ and fewer than 25 TRBV|TRBJ combinations appeared shared among high immuno relation cases, including TRAV13-1|TRAJ22 and TRBV7-9|TRBJ2-7.

Patients who had received neoadjuvant chemotherapy or for whom clinical information was lacking were excluded from enrollment. The TCR-sequenced cases shown were male and underwent subtotal esophagectomy with 2- or 3-field lymphadenectomy. RNA was isolated from bulk tumor tissue sections using a Qiagen AllPrep kit, and no T-cell sorting was performed. Until RNA extraction, small sections of surgically resected tumor tissue were kept in RNAlater reagent at -80 degrees C. About this clonotype itself: No cognate antigen has been identified for it. There are no base qualities to consult, and no much larger clone falls within one base.

The library was made by 5' RACE. PCR with KAPA HiFi used TCRalpha or TCRbeta constant-region primers plus a P20EA primer, followed by nested second PCR with CA2 or CB2. TCR genes were amplified by unbiased adaptor ligation RT-PCR, with reverse transcription by Superscript III and a polyT18-containing BSL-18E primer. Once second-strand synthesis and blunting were done, the P10EA/P20EA adaptor was ligated onto the 5' end of the cDNA, and NotI digestion came next. The first and second PCRs ran 20 cycles of 98°C for 20 s, 65°C for 30 s and 72°C for 1 min. The Nextera XT Index kit v2 Set A was used to index the amplicons, which were pooled in equimolar amounts and quantified with a Qubit 2.0 Fluorometer. For sequencing, the Illumina MiSeq platform generated 2x300 bp paired-end reads. The original methods were these. V and J genes were assigned to reads on the basis of highest identity to IMGT reference sequences using Repertoire Genesis software ver.1.0. CDR3 was defined as the region from Cys104 to Phe118 plus Gly119 and was translated, and unique sequence reads were defined by distinct V, J and CDR3 amino acids. Shared V|J combinations were chosen if significant in both a Fisher's exact test in edgeR and a Mann Whitney U test. Repertoire dissimilarity index was computed with the R rdi package after removing singletons and bootstrapping 500 repertoire combinations. TCRdb trimmed the raw reads at Q25, called clones with MiXCR and kept productive beta chains. CDR3 protein sequences are deduplicated, and each keeps its most common genes and DNA. These V and J calls rely on TCRdb rather than the paper's analysis. The sample data list some 1,200 distinct CDR3 sequences, and approximately 13% of these were observed just once. The ten largest account for about 32% of the sample.

The germline V gene provides CDR1 MGHRA and CDR2 YSYEKL. The CDR3 covers 17 residues, taking in both the cysteine and the phenylalanine. Only the CDR3 part of the read is kept: 51 bases, read in frame from the first base. The sequence was collected from a man between 50 and 80 years old with esophageal squamous cell carcinoma. The V gene is TRBV4-1 and the J gene is TRBJ1-5; TRBD2 is a weak D gene call, 5 bases matching. The closer fit of TRBJ2-3 to the DNA end suggests the J call may be wrong. The sequenced sample consisted of tumor tissue. This receptor has the CDR3 CASSQDLVQRDTQPQYF. The DNA sequence reads TGCGCCAGCAGCCAAGATCTGGTACAGAGGGATACTCAGCCCCAGTATTTT.